Below, 29 T cell receptor beta chains from the same sample are listed, as sequenced in a study of blood T cell repertoires in COVID-19. Sequencing was performed with immunoSEQ multiplex PCR; in TCRdb, only in-frame clones are kept and a portion is missing. The sample lists about 380,000 clones; about 87% were seen once. The sample taken for sequencing was PBMCs or T cells enriched from blood (not recorded which). Receptors were obtained from a man aged 30 to 45 who had recovered from COVID-19.

The chain is built from TRBV6-2 or TRBV6-3 and TRBJ1-2; 8 nucleotides agree with TRBD1. Germline V gives CDR1 MNHEY, CDR2 SVGEGT. V was pared by 6 bases and J by 8 bases, with 5 bases of the junction left unmatched. This CDR3 contains 12 residues. CDR3 coding DNA: TGTGCCAGCAGCGAGACAGGGGTAGGCTACACCTTC. Amino acid sequence: CASSETGVGYTF.

This chain uses TRBV5-8 with TRBJ2-2; 7 positions agree with TRBD2. The CDR3 length is 15 residues. Germline V gene sequence: CDR1 SGHTS, CDR2 YDEGEE. With 7 bases clipped from V and 3 bases from J, the junction kept 9 bases outside the gene matches. This CDR3 is CASGFSGSYTGELFF. The CDR3 DNA follows: TGTGCCAGCGGGTTTAGCGGGTCCTACACCGGGGAGCTGTTTTTT.

CDR3 loop: CASSISTSKNEQFF. CDR3 bases: TGCGCCAGCAGCATTTCGACTAGCAAAAATGAGCAGTTCTTC. The chain links TRBV5-1 to TRBJ2-1; 7 bases are a match to TRBD2. V shed 4 bases and J 7 bases; nucleotides not matched to a gene: 8. This CDR3 spans 14 amino acids. CDR1 SGHRS and CDR2 YFSETQ come from the germline V gene.

The chain combines TRBV29-1 with TRBJ1-2; D is undetermined. V gave up 7 bases and J gave up 4 bases, with 16 bases separating them. The CDR3 totals 13 residues. Looked up from germline, CDR1 is SQVTM and CDR2 is ANQGSEA. The CDR3 sequence is CSAPQPDTYGYTF. In DNA form, the CDR3 reads TGCAGCGCACCCCAACCCGACACCTATGGCTACACCTTC.

This chain links TRBV6-2 or TRBV6-3 with TRBJ2-7, with a weak D call TRBD1 (5 bases). Trimming cost V 0 bases and J 2 bases, with 11 bases left between them. The CDR3 consists of 15 residues. Germline CDR1 and CDR2: MNHEY and SVGEGT. The CDR3 nucleotides read TGTGCCAGCAGTTACTCTAGACAGCTAACCTACGAGCAGTACTTC. It translates to CASSYSRQLTYEQYF.

This sequence joins TRBV18 and TRBJ2-1; 8 bases agree with TRBD2. The J segment lost 0 bases and the V segment lost 4 bases, leaving 8 bases of the junction unmatched. Germline V gene data show CDR1 as KGHSH and CDR2 as LQKENI. This CDR3 region has 17 residues. CDR3 protein: CASSRTLAGSSYNEQFF. The CDR3 DNA reads as TGTGCCAGCTCACGCACATTAGCGGGGAGCTCCTACAATGAGCAGTTCTTC.

This chain uses TRBV9 with TRBJ1-6; maybe TRBD1 (5 bases). The CDR3 has 15 residues. CDR1 is SGDLS and CDR2 is YYNGEE in the germline V gene. Trimming left V 6 bases short and J 0 bases short, with 10 bases between. CDR3 sequence reads: CASMKGSSYNSPLHF. CDR3 nucleotide sequence: TGTGCCAGCATGAAGGGGTCCTCCTATAATTCACCCCTCCACTTT.

The V and J genes are TRBV2 and TRBJ2-7, with 7 bases identical to TRBD2. Germline trimming cut 2 bases from V and 3 bases from J; bases unmatched to any gene: 7. This CDR3 contains 15 residues. Germline values: CDR1 SNHLY, CDR2 FYNNEI. The CDR3 DNA follows: TGTGCCAGCAGTGAAACCCGGGACTACAGCTACGAGCAGTACTTC. Its protein is CASSETRDYSYEQYF.

The V and J genes are TRBV30 and TRBJ2-2; D perhaps matches TRBD1 (6 bases). CDR1 and CDR2 from the germline V gene are GTSNPN and SVGIG (reference sequence). The CDR3 runs 15 residues. Between the trimmed V and J ends, which lost 8 bases and 1 base, there was a span of 17 bases. CDR3 coding DNA: TGTGCCGGACGCATCGGGACACTGAACACCGGGGAGCTGTTTTTT. As protein: CAGRIGTLNTGELFF.

J is TRBJ2-7 and V is TRBV19, with TRBD1 matching over 9 bases. Looked up from germline, CDR1 is LNHDA and CDR2 is SQIVND (reference sequence). CDR3 size: 14 residues. J was trimmed by 7 bases and V by 4 bases; bases with no gene match: 8. Written as DNA, the CDR3 is TGTGCCAGTAGTACGCCCCTCGGGACAGGGGAGCAGTACTTC. It is translated as CASSTPLGTGEQYF.

V usage is TRBV6-6 and J usage is TRBJ2-2; a weak D match, TRBD1 (5 bases). The CDR3 consists of 17 residues. Germline V gives CDR1 MNHNY, CDR2 SVGAGI (reference sequence). The V end was cut by 5 bases, the J end by 5 bases, with 21 bases between. CDR3 region: CASSPTLRVFDTGELFF. The DNA of the CDR3 is TGTGCCAGCAGTCCAACCCTCAGGGTTTTTGATACCGGGGAGCTGTTTTTT.

This chain joins TRBV4-1 and TRBJ2-1, with TRBD2 as a possible D gene (5 bases). In germline, CDR1 is MGHRA, CDR2 YSYEKL. V was shortened by 1 base and J by 5 bases, with 12 bases between the two germline ends. The CDR3 covers 15 residues. Written as DNA, the CDR3 is TGCGCCAGCAGCCAAGGGTTCGGACTCGACAATGAGCAGTTCTTC. Translated: CASSQGFGLDNEQFF.

This clone was seen only a few times. The chain combines TRBV5-5 with TRBJ1-2; D is perhaps TRBD1 (6 bases). The germline V gene has CDR1 SGHKS and CDR2 YYEKEE (reference sequence). The CDR3 runs to 16 residues. V was clipped by 2 bases and J by 7 bases, with 21 bases between them. The CDR3 protein is CASSLMGTGTKVGYTF. For the CDR3, the DNA is TGTGCCAGCAGCTTAATGGGAACTGGGACAAAAGTTGGCTACACCTTC.

This clone has a handful of counts. This rearrangement joins TRBV3-1 (or the pseudogene TRBV3-2) to TRBJ1-6, with D tentatively TRBD1 (6 bases). Trimming took off 7 bases at V and 5 bases at J, with 12 bases between the two ends. Germline loops: CDR1 LGHDT, CDR2 YNNKEL (reference sequence). The CDR3 is 14 residues long. The CDR3 protein is CASKQGSNNSPLHF. In DNA form, the CDR3 reads TGTGCCAGCAAACAGGGAAGTAATAATTCACCCCTCCACTTT.

The genes are TRBV9 and TRBJ1-6, with TRBD1 identical over 7 bases. The length of the CDR3 is 15 residues. V was clipped by 1 base and J by 7 bases; unmatched bases: 5. The germline CDR1 and CDR2 sequences are SGDLS and YYNGEE. In DNA, the CDR3 is TGTGCCAGCAGCGTAAAGGGGGCAGGGAATTCACCCCTCCACTTT. Encoded protein: CASSVKGAGNSPLHF.

This clone was detected only once. The chain joins TRBV30 to TRBJ1-1; D possibly corresponds to TRBD1 (5 bases). The CDR3 consists of 13 residues. V shed 2 bases and J shed 5 bases, with 12 bases lying between them. The V gene's germline CDR1 is GTSNPN and CDR2 SVGIG (reference sequence). The CDR3 loop reads CAWSRQLETEAFF. The CDR3 DNA sequence: TGTGCCTGGAGTCGACAGTTAGAGACTGAAGCTTTCTTT.

The V and J genes are TRBV25-1 and TRBJ1-6; the match to TRBD1 covers 7 bases. CDR3 length: 13 amino acids. With V trimmed by 7 bases and J by 4 bases, 1 base remained unmatched. Germline V gene data show CDR1 as MGHDK and CDR2 as SYGVNS. CDR3 bases: TGTGCCAGCACGGGACAGTATAATTCACCCCTCCACTTT. It encodes CASTGQYNSPLHF.

The chain has TRBV6-1 and TRBJ1-3, with 8 bases lining up with TRBD1. Germline lookup yields CDR1 MNHNS and CDR2 SASEGT. There are 19 residues in the CDR3. V shed 0 bases, J shed 3 bases, and the junction held 13 bases outside the gene matches. The CDR3 spells CASSEAIGGAGGGGNTIYF. CDR3 coding DNA: TGTGCCAGCAGTGAAGCAATCGGGGGTGCAGGGGGCGGTGGAAACACCATATATTTT.

With respect to this clone: At the DNA level, this CDR3 is encoded by other sequences in the same sample as well. The chain joins TRBV3-1 (or the pseudogene TRBV3-2) to TRBJ1-5, with 11 bases matching TRBD1. This CDR3 is built from 15 residues. From germline, CDR1 is LGHDT and CDR2 YNNKEL (reference sequence). J was trimmed by 4 bases and V by 1 base; bases with no gene match: 0. The CDR3 reads CASSQGDRGNQPQHF. The CDR3 coding sequence is TGTGCCAGCAGCCAAGGGGACAGGGGGAATCAGCCCCAGCATTTT.

V and J are TRBV10-3 and TRBJ1-1, with D possibly matching TRBD1 (5 bases). CDR1 is ENHRY and CDR2 is SYGVKD in the germline V gene. Trimming stripped 5 bases from V and 5 bases from J, with 18 bases between. The CDR3 has 15 amino acids. The CDR3 region is CAISQGPGGGTEAFF. The CDR3 DNA follows: TGTGCCATCAGTCAGGGTCCCGGTGGTGGGACTGAAGCTTTCTTT.

The count of this clone is one. The chain employs TRBV15 and TRBJ1-1; D call uncertain. The V and J ends lost 1 base and 12 bases respectively, with 15 bases between them. CDR1 is LNHNV and CDR2 is YYDKDF in the germline V gene (reference sequence). The CDR3 has 13 residues. CDR3 coding DNA: TGTGCCACCAGCAGAGGATCCCAGTTGAGGTCTTTCTTT. It is translated as CATSRGSQLRSFF.

This clone was counted only a few times. The CDR3 region is CASRDRQETQYF. The CDR3 DNA follows: TGTGCCAGCCGAGACAGACAAGAGACCCAGTACTTC. The chain employs TRBV2 and TRBJ2-5; D might be TRBD1 (5 bases). Germline-derived CDR1 and CDR2 are SNHLY and FYNNEI. This CDR3 spans 12 amino acids. V lost 8 bases and J 2 bases, leaving 9 bases between the germline ends. Combining the CDR3 with reference TRBV2 and TRBJ2-5 gives the whole variable domain EPEVTQTPSHQVTQMGQEVILRCVPISNHLYFYWYRQILGQKVEFLVSFYNNEISEKSEIFDDQFSVERPDGSNFTLKIRSTKLEDSAMYFCASRDRQETQYFGPGTRLLVL.

About this clone: The same CDR3 also results from other DNA sequences found in this sample. The chain has TRBV5-1 and TRBJ2-2; D possibly corresponds to TRBD1 (6 bases). The germline V and J ends were trimmed by 4 bases and 3 bases, with 10 bases remaining between them. The germline V gene has CDR1 SGHRS and CDR2 YFSETQ. This CDR3 is 14 amino acids long. The CDR3: CASSLQGDTGELFF. DNA for the CDR3: TGCGCCAGCAGCCTACAGGGCGACACCGGGGAGCTGTTTTTT.

The chain employs TRBV2 and TRBJ1-6; D unclear. V was cut by 1 base and J by 6 bases, with 10 bases left in between. CDR3 length: 15 amino acids. Looked up from germline, CDR1 is SNHLY and CDR2 is FYNNEI. The CDR3 loop reads CASSEEHSRNSPLHF. The CDR3 coding sequence is TGTGCCAGCAGTGAAGAACACAGCCGTAATTCACCCCTCCACTTT. The entire variable domain, with the rest obtained from reference TRBV2 and TRBJ1-6, is as follows: EPEVTQTPSHQVTQMGQEVILRCVPISNHLYFYWYRQILGQKVEFLVSFYNNEISEKSEIFDDQFSVERPDGSNFTLKIRSTKLEDSAMYFCASSEEHSRNSPLHFGNGTRLTVT.

This rearrangement joins TRBV7-9 to TRBJ1-2, with 11 bases identical to TRBD1. The CDR3 consists of 17 residues. Per the germline V gene, CDR1 is SEHNR and CDR2 is FQNEAQ (reference sequence). The trim removed 6 bases at V and 3 bases at J, leaving 12 bases unmatched. CDR3 in amino acids: CASSFADRGQRYYGYTF. CDR3 DNA sequence: TGTGCCAGCAGTTTCGCGGACAGGGGGCAGAGGTACTATGGCTACACCTTC.

V gene TRBV19 combines with J gene TRBJ2-5, with D hard to call. V gave up 11 bases and J gave up 4 bases, with 11 bases separating them. The CDR3 is 11 amino acids. Germline CDR1 reads LNHDA; CDR2 reads SQIVND (reference sequence). The DNA for the CDR3 is TGTGCCGCGAGCAGAGGAGAGACCCAGTACTTC. Translating gives CAASRGETQYF. Full variable domain (outside the CDR3, taken from reference TRBV19 and TRBJ2-5): DGGITQSPKYLFRKEGQNVTLSCEQNLNHDAMYWYRQDPGQGLRLIYYSQIVNDFQKGDIAEGYSVSREKKESFPLTVTSAQKNPTAFYLCAASRGETQYFGPGTRLLVL.

The chain is built from TRBV10-3 and TRBJ2-7; TRBD1 matches at 10 bases. J lost 5 bases, V lost 0 bases, and 13 bases had no gene match. The CDR3 spans 18 residues. From germline, CDR1 is ENHRY and CDR2 SYGVKD. CDR3 in amino acids: CAISESNPTRDRGNEQYF. CDR3 nucleotide sequence: TGTGCCATCAGTGAGTCGAACCCGACCCGGGACAGGGGAAACGAGCAGTACTTC.

This clone was seen just once. This rearrangement joins TRBV7-6 to TRBJ1-2, with D tentatively TRBD1 (5 bases). V gave up 5 bases and J gave up 4 bases, with 11 bases separating them. The CDR3 spans 13 residues. Germline CDR1 SGHVS, CDR2 FNYEAQ. DNA of the CDR3: TGTGCCAGCAGCCAAGACAGATTCTATGGCTACACCTTC. As protein: CASSQDRFYGYTF. Full variable domain (missing parts from reference TRBV7-6 and TRBJ1-2): GAGVSQSPRYKVTKRGQDVALRCDPISGHVSLYWYRQALGQGPEFLTYFNYEAQQDKSGLPNDRFSAERPEGSISTLTIQRTEQRDSAMYRCASSQDRFYGYTFGSGTRLTVV.

The rearrangement links TRBV7-9 to TRBJ2-2; unclear D gene. The CDR3 has 13 residues. The V gene's germline CDR1 is SEHNR and CDR2 FQNEAQ (reference sequence). Trimming left V 1 base short and J 7 bases short, with 7 bases between. CDR3 amino acids: CASSLVGSGELFF. The CDR3 DNA is TGTGCCAGCAGCTTAGTTGGCAGCGGGGAGCTGTTTTTT.